The 21 T cell receptor beta chains presented below share a single source sample, sequenced in a study of response to subunit inactivated influenza vaccine (dated by TCRdb to the late 2010s). The library was made by RT-PCR. This sample was sequenced with an Illumina HiSeq 2500. TCRdb trimmed public reads at Q25 via fastp, called clones via MiXCR and kept in-frame beta chains. Rows are combined by CDR3 protein, so each entry shows the most common genes and DNA. Here the sample has 450,000 to 700,000 distinct CDR3 sequences; about 14% occur a single time. The ten largest make up around 10% of the sample. The source material was PBMCs from blood, sampled about 11 days after vaccination. These receptors came from a man aged 50 to 60 who received an inactivated influenza vaccine. Donor details come from another sample of the same person, matched by shared clones.

Concerning this clonotype: One end of the junction fails to match germline, which may point to a read error. This chain connects TRBV28 to TRBJ1-3; D call uncertain. This CDR3 is 15 amino acids long. CDR1 is MDHEN, CDR2 SYDVKM, per germline. The CDR3 DNA reads TGTGCCATCAGTTCCGGGCGACTAACAGGAAACACCATATATTTT. Protein: CAISSGRLTGNTIYF.

The rearrangement links TRBV10-3 to TRBJ1-1; no reliable D call. CDR3 length: 13 residues. V was shortened by 8 bases and J by 1 base, with 11 bases between the two germline ends. Per the germline V gene, CDR1 is ENHRY and CDR2 is SYGVKD. CDR3 protein: CAISEKTNTEAFF. As DNA, the CDR3 is TGTGCCATCTCAGAGAAGACGAACACTGAAGCTTTCTTT.

This clonotype has ten or more counts. V and J are TRBV5-6 and TRBJ2-3; D is uncertain. Trimming stripped 0 bases from V and 2 bases from J, with 13 bases between. From germline, CDR1 is SGHDT and CDR2 YYEEEE. The CDR3 covers 16 residues. Here the CDR3 DNA reads TGTGCCAGCAGCTTGGGATCAGGCCCCCCCACAGATACGCAGTATTTT. Translation gives CASSLGSGPPTDTQYF.

The chain carries TRBV12-3 or TRBV12-4 and TRBJ1-1, with D perhaps TRBD1 (6 bases). V was trimmed by 6 bases and J by 8 bases, leaving 16 bases between them. CDR3 size: 13 residues. The CDR3 loop reads CASSRTGSREAFF. The CDR3 DNA is TGTGCCAGCAGCCGCACAGGGTCGCGGGAAGCTTTCTTT.

The J gene is TRBJ2-5, the V gene TRBV2; the D is unclear. This CDR3 is 14 amino acids long. Germline assignment: CDR1 SNHLY and CDR2 FYNNEI. Trimming pared 2 bases from V and 3 bases from J, leaving 10 bases between. CDR3 amino acids: CASSESSLEETQYF. In DNA form, the CDR3 reads TGTGCCAGCAGTGAATCTTCGCTAGAAGAGACCCAGTACTTC.

This clonotype came up a few times. The J gene is TRBJ2-3, the V gene TRBV18; 12 bases are shared with TRBD1. CDR1 is KGHSH, CDR2 LQKENI, per germline. CDR3 size: 17 residues. The trim removed 6 bases at V and 2 bases at J, leaving 9 bases unmatched. CDR3 protein: CASSPTPGQGATDTQYF. The DNA for the CDR3 is TGTGCCAGCTCCCCGACCCCGGGACAGGGGGCCACAGATACGCAGTATTTT.

There are many counts of this clonotype. This sequence joins TRBV5-1 and TRBJ1-1, with D maybe TRBD1 (5 bases). Germline V gene data show CDR1 as SGHRS and CDR2 as YFSETQ. Between the trimmed V and J ends, which lost 0 bases and 4 bases, there was a span of 10 bases. This CDR3 has 14 amino acids. CDR3 bases: TGCGCCAGCAGCTTGGCGGGAGGGGCCACTGAAGCTTTCTTT. Translation: CASSLAGGATEAFF.

This sequence joins TRBV7-2 and TRBJ2-3; 9 bases map to TRBD1. The germline gives CDR1 SGHTA, CDR2 FQGNSA. The junction had 16 bases not matched to a gene; V was cut back by 0 bases and J by 3 bases. The CDR3 has 20 amino acids. The CDR3 DNA is TGTGCCAGCAGCTTAGCGGGCGGTGGTATCGGGACAGGGTGGACAGATACGCAGTATTTT. It specifies CASSLAGGGIGTGWTDTQYF.

This sequence joins TRBV5-6 and TRBJ2-1; D could derive from TRBD1 or TRBD2 (5 bases each). In germline, CDR1 is SGHDT, CDR2 YYEEEE. The V and J ends lost 6 bases and 0 bases respectively, with 16 bases between them. The CDR3 is made up of 16 amino acids. The CDR3 DNA reads TGTGCCAGCATCCATACGAGGGGCGGCTCCTACAATGAGCAGTTCTTC. Its translation is CASIHTRGGSYNEQFF.

The table lists this clonotype with a few counts. The chain couples TRBV5-6 to TRBJ2-7, with 11 nucleotides matching TRBD2. The CDR3 has 15 amino acids. V dropped 1 base and J dropped 6; count of bases not matched to a gene: 6. Germline V gives CDR1 SGHDT, CDR2 YYEEEE. CDR3 sequence: CASSLWLAGGREQYF. CDR3 in DNA: TGTGCCAGCAGCTTGTGGCTAGCGGGGGGACGCGAGCAGTACTTC.

There are a few counts of this clonotype. This chain joins TRBV2 and TRBJ2-1; D uncertain. The CDR3 covers 14 residues. Per the germline V gene, CDR1 is SNHLY and CDR2 is FYNNEI. The ends were cut back, 4 bases at V and 0 bases at J, with 7 bases in the middle. The CDR3 DNA sequence: TGTGCCAGCAGTGTTGGCTACTCCTACAATGAGCAGTTCTTC. Residues: CASSVGYSYNEQFF.

This clonotype occurred a few times. The chain links TRBV7-6 to TRBJ2-1, with 14 positions matching TRBD2. This CDR3 is 15 amino acids long. CDR1 and CDR2 from the germline V gene are SGHVS and FNYEAQ. With 5 bases clipped from V and 9 bases from J, the junction kept 6 bases outside the gene matches. The CDR3 reads CASSPGTSGRGEQFF. CDR3 DNA sequence: TGTGCCAGCAGCCCCGGGACTAGCGGGAGAGGTGAGCAGTTCTTC.

The table lists this clonotype with a few counts. V gene TRBV6-4 combines with J gene TRBJ2-2, with D maybe TRBD1 (7 bases). Trimming shortened V by 4 bases and J by 6 bases, and 12 bases separated the two germline ends. Germline-derived CDR1 and CDR2 are MRHNA and SNTAGT. The CDR3 totals 14 residues. The CDR3 is CASSGAGTAGELFF. CDR3 coding DNA: TGTGCCAGCAGTGGCGCGGGGACAGCCGGGGAGCTGTTTTTT.

This clonotype was detected a few times. The V gene is TRBV20-1, the J gene TRBJ2-1; D is ambiguous. The CDR3 length is 13 residues. CDR1 DFQATT and CDR2 SNEGSKA come from the germline V gene (reference sequence). V was shortened by 3 bases and J by 2 bases, with 8 bases between the two germline ends. This chain's CDR3 is CSASPIPYNEQFF. As DNA, the CDR3 is TGCAGTGCTAGCCCGATCCCCTACAATGAGCAGTTCTTC.

The chain carries TRBV30 and TRBJ1-3; a weak D match, TRBD1 (6 bases). The CDR3 loop spans 17 amino acids. V was cut by 0 bases and J by 2 bases, with 17 bases left in between. Germline assignment: CDR1 GTSNPN and CDR2 SVGIG (reference sequence). The CDR3 DNA sequence: TGTGCCTGGAGTGTACTGGGGGGGCGCGTTACTGGAAACACCATATATTTT. Translating gives CAWSVLGGRVTGNTIYF.

In DNA form, the CDR3 reads TGTGCCAGCAGAGAGGGGAGGGCTACTGAAGCTTTCTTT. This codes for CASREGRATEAFF. V is TRBV6-1 and J is TRBJ1-1; D might be TRBD1 (5 bases). Trimming shortened V by 6 bases and J by 5 bases, and 13 bases separated the two germline ends. Germline CDR1 MNHNS, CDR2 SASEGT. The CDR3 spans 13 residues.

This clonotype was counted many times. This chain links TRBV12-3 or TRBV12-4 with TRBJ2-3, with 10 nucleotides matching TRBD1. With V trimmed by 5 bases and J by 3 bases, 5 bases remained unmatched. The CDR3 extends over 15 amino acids. The CDR3 region has the DNA TGTGCCAGCAGTCCGTGGGGACAGGGGACAGATACGCAGTATTTT. It codes for CASSPWGQGTDTQYF.

This clonotype turned up a few times. The chain uses TRBV6-2 or TRBV6-3 and TRBJ2-7; 9 bases agree with TRBD1. The germline CDR1 and CDR2 sequences are MNHEY and SVGEGT. Losses at the gene ends were 2 bases for V and 4 bases for J; bases not matched to a gene: 9. The CDR3 covers 16 residues. The CDR3 DNA reads as TGTGCCAGCAGTTACGGGAGGACAGGGGCTAGTTACGAGCAGTACTTC. Translating it yields CASSYGRTGASYEQYF.

The rearrangement links TRBV2 to TRBJ2-2, with D perhaps matching TRBD1 (5 bases). This CDR3 contains 15 residues. Germline CDR1 and CDR2: SNHLY and FYNNEI. Trimming left V 3 bases short and J 3 bases short, with 11 bases between. CDR3 in DNA: TGTGCCAGCAGTGAGGGCAGGGAAGACACCGGGGAGCTGTTTTTT. Translated: CASSEGREDTGELFF.

The table lists this clonotype with a few counts. V and J are TRBV24-1 and TRBJ2-1; 8 positions match TRBD1. Germline assignment: CDR1 KGHDR and CDR2 SFDVKD. The CDR3 is 15 amino acids. Trimming removed 3 bases from V and 1 base from J; junction bases left unmatched: 1. CDR3 region: CATSDGTGSYNEQFF. The DNA for the CDR3 is TGTGCCACCAGTGATGGGACAGGTTCCTACAATGAGCAGTTCTTC.

The chain couples TRBV7-2 to TRBJ1-1; D ambiguous. V lost 5 bases and J lost 4, with 17 bases in between. Looked up from germline, CDR1 is SGHTA and CDR2 is FQGNSA. The CDR3 runs 15 residues. The CDR3 DNA reads TGTGCCAGCAGCCGAGAAGCCCGACCCGGCACTGAAGCTTTCTTT. Protein sequence: CASSREARPGTEAFF.